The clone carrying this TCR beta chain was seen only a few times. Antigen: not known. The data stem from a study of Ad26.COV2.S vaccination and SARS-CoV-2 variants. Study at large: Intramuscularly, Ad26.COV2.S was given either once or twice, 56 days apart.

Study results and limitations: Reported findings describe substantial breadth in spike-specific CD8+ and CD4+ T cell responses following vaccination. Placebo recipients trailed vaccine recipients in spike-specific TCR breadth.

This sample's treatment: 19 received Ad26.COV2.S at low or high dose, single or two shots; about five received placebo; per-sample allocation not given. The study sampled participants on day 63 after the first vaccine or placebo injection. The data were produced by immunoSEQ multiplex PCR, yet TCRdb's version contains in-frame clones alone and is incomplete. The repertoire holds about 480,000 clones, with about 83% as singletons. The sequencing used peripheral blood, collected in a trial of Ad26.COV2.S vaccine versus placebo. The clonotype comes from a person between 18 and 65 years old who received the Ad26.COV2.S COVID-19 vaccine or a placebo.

The CDR3 DNA is TGCGCCAGCAGCCAAGCCGGGACAGGGACCTACGAGCAGTACTTC. This codes for CASSQAGTGTYEQYF. V usage is TRBV4-1 and J usage is TRBJ2-7; TRBD1 matches 9 bases. CDR3 length: 15 amino acids. Germline V gives CDR1 MGHRA, CDR2 YSYEKL. V shed 1 base and J 2 bases; nucleotides not matched to a gene: 3.